This T cell receptor (beta chain) is from a study of OX40 agonist ivuxolimab in advanced cancers. At the level of the study: Every 2 weeks, patients got intravenous ivuxolimab at one of six dose levels (0.01-10 mg/kg).

Sequencing was performed with immunoSEQ multiplex PCR; in TCRdb, only in-frame clones are kept and a portion is missing. The table shows 14,000 to 15,000 clones, with about 90% occurring only once. The trim removed 9 bases at V and 0 bases at J, leaving 4 bases unmatched. The CDR3 consists of 14 residues. This TCR came from an adult with an advanced solid tumor such as melanoma, head and neck, liver or kidney cancer. The material was CD4+ or CD8+ T cells sorted from blood, obtained in a trial of the OX40 agonist ivuxolimab. V and J are TRBV23-1 and TRBJ2-1, with 8 bases identical to TRBD1. TRBV23-1 is an ORF; its function is uncertain. CDR3 sequence reads: CARDRVSSYNEQFF. The CDR3, as DNA: TGCGCCAGGGACAGGGTCAGCTCCTACAATGAGCAGTTCTTC.